Listed below are T cell receptor beta chains from one sample, sequenced in a study of cytomegalovirus exposure and HLA in healthy donors. TCRdb keeps only in-frame clones here, not all; method: immunoSEQ multiplex PCR. Of about 200,000 clones listed, 65% to 85% are singletons. Sequencing was carried out using PBMCs. These TCRs come from a man aged 45 to 65 in good health and CMV-seronegative. The conserved cysteine and the conserved F or W are not part of the CDR3 here. Fields, in order: J gene, V gene, clone size, CDR3 protein. Size values are once, few and many counts, or a class for expanded clones, and some rows have none.

TRBJ2-7 TRBV29-1 NA SVFKGQLDEQY
TRBJ2-7 TRBV20-1 NA SARRDYEQY
TRBJ2-3 TRBV5-1 few ASSWGTVASTDTQY
TRBJ1-2 TRBV15 NA ATSGGGTNYGYT
TRBJ2-5 TRBV29-1 NA SVRGRSLGETQY
TRBJ2-7 TRBV7-9 NA ASSRTDSSYEQY
TRBJ2-7 TRBV18 NA ASSRGLDYEQY
TRBJ2-6 TRBV19 NA ASIPGSSGANVLT
TRBJ2-3 TRBV27 NA ASSLQGATDTQY
TRBJ2-5 TRBV28 NA ASSLWSGDREETQY
NA TRBV7-9 NA ASSPGLGQGAYEQY
TRBJ1-5 TRBV6-1 NA ASSESGPQQPQH
TRBJ2-1 TRBV6-1 NA ASREGGENEQF
TRBJ2-3 TRBV29-1 NA SVVGLAEERVSTDTQY
TRBJ1-6 TRBV10-3 NA AISESASSYNSPLH
TRBJ1-1 TRBV7-3 few ASSRGNSGTEAF
TRBJ1-2 TRBV27 NA ASSFAGNYGYT